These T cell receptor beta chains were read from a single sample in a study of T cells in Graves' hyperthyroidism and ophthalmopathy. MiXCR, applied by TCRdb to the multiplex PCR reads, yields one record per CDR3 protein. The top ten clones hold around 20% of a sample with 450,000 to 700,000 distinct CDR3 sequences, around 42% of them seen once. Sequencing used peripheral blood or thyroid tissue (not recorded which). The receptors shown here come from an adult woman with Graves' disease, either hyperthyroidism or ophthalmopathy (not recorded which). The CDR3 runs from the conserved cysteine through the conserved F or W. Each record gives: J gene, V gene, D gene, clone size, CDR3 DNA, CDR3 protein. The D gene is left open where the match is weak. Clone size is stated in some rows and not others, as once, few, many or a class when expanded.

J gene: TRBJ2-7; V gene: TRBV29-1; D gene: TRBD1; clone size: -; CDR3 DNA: TGCAGCGTGGGTCGACAGGGGGCCTACGAGCAGTACTTC; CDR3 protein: CSVGRQGAYEQYF
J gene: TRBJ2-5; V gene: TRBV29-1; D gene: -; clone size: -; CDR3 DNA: TGCAGCGTATCCGGGGGCCCGGCCCAAGAGACCCAGTACTTC; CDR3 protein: CSVSGGPAQETQYF
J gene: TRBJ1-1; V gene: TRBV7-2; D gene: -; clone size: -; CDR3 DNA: TGTGCCAGCAGCTTAGGGCGGTACAGGGAGGTGAAGTCTGAAGCTTTCTTT; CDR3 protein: CASSLGRYREVKSEAFF
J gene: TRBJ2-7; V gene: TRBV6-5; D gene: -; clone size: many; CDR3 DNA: TGTGCCAGCAGTTACTCGATAGATTCGTTAGGCAGCACCTACGAGCAGTACTTC; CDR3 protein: CASSYSIDSLGSTYEQYF
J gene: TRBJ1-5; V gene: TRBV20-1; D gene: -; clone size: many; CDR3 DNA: TGCAGTGCTAGAGAGGGCACAGGTCGTCAGCCCCAGCATTTT; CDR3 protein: CSAREGTGRQPQHF
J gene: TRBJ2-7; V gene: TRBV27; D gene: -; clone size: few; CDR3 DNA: TGTGCCAGCAGTTCGATGACAGGGCTAGCGGACTCCTACGAGCAGTACTTC; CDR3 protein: CASSSMTGLADSYEQYF
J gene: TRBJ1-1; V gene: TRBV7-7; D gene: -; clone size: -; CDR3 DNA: TGTGCCAGCAGCTTAGAGGAGTGGGGCGAAGCTTTCTTT; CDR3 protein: CASSLEEWGEAFF
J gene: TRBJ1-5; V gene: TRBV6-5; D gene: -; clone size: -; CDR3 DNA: TGTGCCAGCAGTTACCCGAACGACAGAGACGGCAATCAGCCCCAGCATTTT; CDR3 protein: CASSYPNDRDGNQPQHF
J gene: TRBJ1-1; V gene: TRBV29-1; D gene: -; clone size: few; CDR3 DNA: TGCAGCGCCGGAGGGACAGAAGCTTTCTTT; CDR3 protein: CSAGGTEAFF
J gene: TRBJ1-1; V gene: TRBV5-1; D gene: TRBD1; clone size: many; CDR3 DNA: TGCGCCAGCAGCCCGGAACGACAGGGAGACACTGAAGCTTTCTTT; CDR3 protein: CASSPERQGDTEAFF
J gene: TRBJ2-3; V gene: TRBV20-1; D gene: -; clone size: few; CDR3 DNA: TGCAGTGCTACGAGCGCAGATACGCAGTATTTT; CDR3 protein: CSATSADTQYF
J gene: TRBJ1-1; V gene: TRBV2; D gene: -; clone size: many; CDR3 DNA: TGTGCCAGCAGTGCCCCACTAGACTTAGAAGAAGCTTTCTTT; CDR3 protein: CASSAPLDLEEAFF
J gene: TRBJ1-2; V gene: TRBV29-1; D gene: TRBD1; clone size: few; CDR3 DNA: TGCAGCGTTGGGGGGACAGAAACAGCTAACTATGGCTACACCTTC; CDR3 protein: CSVGGTETANYGYTF
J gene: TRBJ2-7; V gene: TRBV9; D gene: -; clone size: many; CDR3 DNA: TGTGCCAGCAGCGTAGGGGCACTGGGCTCCTACGAGCAGTACTTC; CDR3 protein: CASSVGALGSYEQYF
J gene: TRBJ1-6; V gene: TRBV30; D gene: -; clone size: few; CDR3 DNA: TGTGCCTGGGGGGTGGCGGGGTATAATTCACCCCCCCACTTT; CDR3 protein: CAWGVAGYNSPPHF
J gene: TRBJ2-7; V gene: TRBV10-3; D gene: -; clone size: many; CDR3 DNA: TGTGCCATCAGTGCTAGAGGACAAACCTACGAGCAGTACTTC; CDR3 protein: CAISARGQTYEQYF
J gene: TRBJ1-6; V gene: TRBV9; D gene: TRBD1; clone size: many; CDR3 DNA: TGTGCCAGCAGCGAGGGGGCCGGCTATAATTCACCCCTCCACTTT; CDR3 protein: CASSEGAGYNSPLHF
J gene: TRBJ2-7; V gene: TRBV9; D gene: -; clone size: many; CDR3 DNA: TGTGCCAGCAGCTCCCGCGAAGTACGGGGCGAGCAGTACTTC; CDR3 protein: CASSSREVRGEQYF
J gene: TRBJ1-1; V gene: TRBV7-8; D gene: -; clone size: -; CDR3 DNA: TGTGCCAGCAGCGGGGACATGTTCAACACTGAAGCTTTCTTT; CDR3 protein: CASSGDMFNTEAFF
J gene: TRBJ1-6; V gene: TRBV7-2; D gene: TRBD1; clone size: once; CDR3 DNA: TGTGCCAGCATCCCAGGACAGGGGTCACCCCTCCACTTT; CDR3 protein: CASIPGQGSPLHF
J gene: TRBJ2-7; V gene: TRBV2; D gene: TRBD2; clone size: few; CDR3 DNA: TGTGCCAGCAGTTTCTTACTAGCGGCCTCCTACGAGCAGTACTTC; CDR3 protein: CASSFLLAASYEQYF
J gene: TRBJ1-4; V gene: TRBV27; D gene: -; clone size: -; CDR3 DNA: TGTGCCAGCAGTGGGGGGGAGAATGAAAAACTGTTTTTT; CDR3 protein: CASSGGENEKLFF
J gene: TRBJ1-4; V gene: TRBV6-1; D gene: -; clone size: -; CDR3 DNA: TGTGCCAGCAGTTGGGACGGTGGAAAACTGTTTTTT; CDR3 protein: CASSWDGGKLFF
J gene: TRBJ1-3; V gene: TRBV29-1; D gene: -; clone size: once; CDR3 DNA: TGCAGCGTTGAAAGGGGGGGAAACACCATATATTTT; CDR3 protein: CSVERGGNTIYF
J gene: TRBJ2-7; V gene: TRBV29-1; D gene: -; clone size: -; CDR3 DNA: TGCAGCTTGCTGGGGGAGTACGAGCAGTACTTC; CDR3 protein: CSLLGEYEQYF
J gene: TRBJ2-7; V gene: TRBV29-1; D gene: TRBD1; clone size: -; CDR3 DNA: TGCAGCGTTGAAGGGGGGACAGGGGACTCCTACGAGCAGTACTTC; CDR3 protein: CSVEGGTGDSYEQYF
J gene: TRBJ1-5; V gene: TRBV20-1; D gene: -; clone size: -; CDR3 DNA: TGCAGTGCTAGCGGGGGGGCTGGACAGCCCCAGCATTTT; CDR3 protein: CSASGGAGQPQHF
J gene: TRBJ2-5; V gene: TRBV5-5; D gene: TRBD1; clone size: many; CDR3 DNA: TGTGCCAGCAGCTTGGGACAGGGAGAGTGGGAGACCCAGTACTTC; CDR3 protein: CASSLGQGEWETQYF
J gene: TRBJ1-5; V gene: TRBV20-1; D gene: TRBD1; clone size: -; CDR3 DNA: TGCAGTGCGTGGGACAGGGGAGGCCAGCCCCAGCATTTT; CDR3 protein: CSAWDRGGQPQHF
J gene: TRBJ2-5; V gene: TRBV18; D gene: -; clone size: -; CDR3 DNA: TGTGCCAGCTCACCACCCTCTCTCAAAGGTAGAAGCCAGTACTTC; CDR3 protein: CASSPPSLKGRSQYF
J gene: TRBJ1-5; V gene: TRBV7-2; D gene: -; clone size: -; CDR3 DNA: TGTGCCAGCAGTCCTTATACATCCGGGGAGTTGATCATGGATACGCAGCATTTT; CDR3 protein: CASSPYTSGELIMDTQHF
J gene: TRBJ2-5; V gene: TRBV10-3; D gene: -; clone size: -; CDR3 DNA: TGTGCCATCAGTGAAGATGGGATGATGGAGATCCAGTACTTC; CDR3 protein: CAISEDGMMEIQYF
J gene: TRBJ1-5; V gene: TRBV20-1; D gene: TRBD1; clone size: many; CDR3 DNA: TGCAGTGCCCGGGACAGAGCTGGGGGTAGCAATCAGCCCCAGCATTTT; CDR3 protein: CSARDRAGGSNQPQHF
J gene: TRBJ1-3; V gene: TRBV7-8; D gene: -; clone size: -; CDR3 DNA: TGTGCCAGCAGCCCGGTTCCCACCATATATTTT; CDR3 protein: CASSPVPTIYF
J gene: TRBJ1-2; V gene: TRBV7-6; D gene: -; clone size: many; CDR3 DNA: TGTGCCAGCAGCCTAGGGTTCCTCAACTATGGCTACACCTTC; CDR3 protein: CASSLGFLNYGYTF
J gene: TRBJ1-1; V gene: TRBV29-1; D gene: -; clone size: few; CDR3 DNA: TGCAGCGCCCCGGTTTCTCGCACTGAAGCTTTCTTT; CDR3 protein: CSAPVSRTEAFF
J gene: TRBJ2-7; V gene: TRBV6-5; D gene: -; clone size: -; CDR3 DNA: TGTGCCAGCAGTTACGAGGGGAAAACGGCGTACTTC; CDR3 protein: CASSYEGKTAYF
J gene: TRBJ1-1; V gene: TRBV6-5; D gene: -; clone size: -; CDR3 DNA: TGTGCCAGCAGGCGCCCCAGATTCCCCCCAACTGAAGCTTTCTTT; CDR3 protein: CASRRPRFPPTEAFF
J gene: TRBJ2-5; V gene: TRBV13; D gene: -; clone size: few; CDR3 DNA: TGTGCCAGCTCACCACCCCGGGACACTTACCAAGAGACCCAGTACTTC; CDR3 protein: CASSPPRDTYQETQYF
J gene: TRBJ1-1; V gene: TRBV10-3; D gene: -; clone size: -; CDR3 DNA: TGTGCCATCAGACCAACCGGGACGAACACTGAAGCTTTCTTT; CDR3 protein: CAIRPTGTNTEAFF
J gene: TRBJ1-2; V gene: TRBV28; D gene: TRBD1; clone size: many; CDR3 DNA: TGTGCCAGCAGTTTCCTCTTCCGGGACAGGGAAGGCTACACCTTC; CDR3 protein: CASSFLFRDREGYTF
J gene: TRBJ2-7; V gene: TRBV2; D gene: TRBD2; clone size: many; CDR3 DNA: TGTGCCAGCAGTGATGCGGGAGGCCTTTCCTACGAGCAGTACTTC; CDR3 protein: CASSDAGGLSYEQYF
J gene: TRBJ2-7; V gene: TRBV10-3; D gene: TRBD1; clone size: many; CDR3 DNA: TGTGCCATCACCCCAAGGGGACAGGGCTCCAGTGAGCAGTACTTC; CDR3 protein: CAITPRGQGSSEQYF
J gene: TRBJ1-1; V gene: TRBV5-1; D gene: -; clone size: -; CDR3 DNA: TGCGCCAGCAGCTGGGGCGCCCTTACTGAAGCTTTCTTT; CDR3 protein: CASSWGALTEAFF
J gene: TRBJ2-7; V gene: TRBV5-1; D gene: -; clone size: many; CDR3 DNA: TGCGCCAGCAAACTTCGTTGGTCCGACGAGCAGTACTTC; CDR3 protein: CASKLRWSDEQYF
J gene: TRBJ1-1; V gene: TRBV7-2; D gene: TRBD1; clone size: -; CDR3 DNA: TGTGCCAGCAGCCGGGGACAGGGCTTGGGCTACACCTTCTTT; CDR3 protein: CASSRGQGLGYTFF
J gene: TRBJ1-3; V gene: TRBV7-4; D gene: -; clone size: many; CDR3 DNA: TGTGCCAGCAGCTTAGGAACAGCTAGAGGAAACACCATATATTTT; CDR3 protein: CASSLGTARGNTIYF
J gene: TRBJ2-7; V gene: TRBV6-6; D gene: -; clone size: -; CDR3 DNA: TGTGCCAGCAGTGAAGGTTGGGGAAGGGCCCCCGCCTACGAGCAGTACTTC; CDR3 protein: CASSEGWGRAPAYEQYF
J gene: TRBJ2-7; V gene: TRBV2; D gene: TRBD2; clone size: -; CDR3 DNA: TGTGCCAGCAGTGGGGGTCTAGCGGGAGGTTCCTACGAGCAGTACTTC; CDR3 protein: CASSGGLAGGSYEQYF
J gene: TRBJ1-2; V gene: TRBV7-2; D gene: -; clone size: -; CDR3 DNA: TGTGCCAGCAGCTTAGCCTCATCCGCCGTTGGCTACACCTTC; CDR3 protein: CASSLASSAVGYTF
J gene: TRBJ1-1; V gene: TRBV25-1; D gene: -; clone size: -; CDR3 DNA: TGTGCCAGCAGTCGCACCAAGGCAGAGAAAGCTTTCTTT; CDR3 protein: CASSRTKAEKAFF
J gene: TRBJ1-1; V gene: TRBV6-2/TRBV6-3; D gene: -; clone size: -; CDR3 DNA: TGTGCCAGCAGTTACGAGGGGGGGGTCACTGAAGCTTTCTTT; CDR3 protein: CASSYEGGVTEAFF
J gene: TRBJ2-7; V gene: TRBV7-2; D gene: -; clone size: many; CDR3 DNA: TGTGCCAGCAGCTTACTAGCCGAGCAGTACTTC; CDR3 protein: CASSLLAEQYF
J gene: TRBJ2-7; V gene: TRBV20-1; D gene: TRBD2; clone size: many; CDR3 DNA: TGCAGTGCCCCTGCGCCTAGCGGGGGTCCGGGGGAGCAGTACTTC; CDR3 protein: CSAPAPSGGPGEQYF
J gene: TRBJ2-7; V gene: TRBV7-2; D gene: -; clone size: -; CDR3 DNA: TGTGCCAGCAGCTTAGGTTGGGGGTTCGACGAGCAGTACTTC; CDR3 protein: CASSLGWGFDEQYF
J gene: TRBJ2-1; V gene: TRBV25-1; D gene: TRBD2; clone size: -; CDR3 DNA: TGTGCCAGCAGTGAACTTAGCGGGTACTCCTACAATGAGCAGTTCTTC; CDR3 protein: CASSELSGYSYNEQFF
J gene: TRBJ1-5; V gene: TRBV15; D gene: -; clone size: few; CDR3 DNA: TGTGCCACCAGCAGAGATTGGGATCAGCCCCAGCATTTT; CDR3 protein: CATSRDWDQPQHF
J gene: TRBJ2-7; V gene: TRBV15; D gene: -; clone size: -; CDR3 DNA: TGTGCCACCAGCCAGTCGAATCGACGCTCCTACGAGCAGTACTTC; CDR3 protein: CATSQSNRRSYEQYF